Reported below is one T cell receptor beta chain. The target antigen is unknown. In germline, CDR1 is SGHRS, CDR2 YFSETQ. V was clipped by 0 bases and J by 0 bases, with 6 bases between them. The CDR3 is made up of 15 amino acids. One entry per CDR3 protein results from TCRdb running MiXCR on the RT-PCR reads. The table shows around 2,300 distinct CDR3 sequences, with 65% to 85% occurring only once. These data belong to a study of yellow fever vaccine responses in identical twins. Findings of the study overall: Twins reportedly had a vaccine T cell response that seemed partly convergent, partly personalized.

The chain combines TRBV5-1 with TRBJ1-4, with D uncertain. Sequences were derived from T cells from blood (PBMCs), unsorted or a sorted subset (not recorded which), sampled before or after yellow fever vaccination (not recorded which). This receptor was obtained from a woman younger than 30 who received the yellow fever vaccine. The CDR3 coding sequence is TGCGCCAGCAGCTTGGTAGGGACAACTAATGAAAAACTGTTTTTT. It encodes CASSLVGTTNEKLFF.